The rows below give T cell receptor beta chains drawn from one sample of a study of siplizumab effects on memory and regulatory T cells. Sequenced by immunoSEQ multiplex PCR; TCRdb stores in-frame clones only, minus some. This sample yields about 100,000 clones, of which about 95% are seen a single time; 1% to 1.5% belongs to the top ten. The sequenced sample was non-Treg CD4+ T cells sorted from blood. These receptors were collected from a human donor in good health. Both conserved end residues are trimmed from each CDR3.

J gene: TRBJ1-3
V gene: TRBV5-1
CDR3 protein: ASSLQAANSGNTIY

J gene: TRBJ2-4
V gene: TRBV29-1
CDR3 protein: SVRGSAKNIQY

J gene: TRBJ2-2
V gene: TRBV13
CDR3 protein: ASSNLTGVLTGELF

J gene: TRBJ1-1
V gene: TRBV19
CDR3 protein: ASSMTGLGNTEAF

J gene: TRBJ1-1
V gene: TRBV29-1
CDR3 protein: SVVTVMNTEAF

J gene: TRBJ2-5
V gene: TRBV6-1
CDR3 protein: ASTRGGAEETQY

J gene: TRBJ2-1
V gene: TRBV7-3
CDR3 protein: ASSLEGGNEQF

J gene: TRBJ2-2
V gene: TRBV5-1
CDR3 protein: ASSLVLAGYTGELF

J gene: TRBJ2-3
V gene: TRBV7-9
CDR3 protein: ASSFDLTGRDTQY

J gene: TRBJ2-1
V gene: TRBV6-1
CDR3 protein: ARRPQGARYNEQF

J gene: TRBJ2-3
V gene: TRBV5-1
CDR3 protein: ASSIHPRANPTDTQY

J gene: TRBJ2-7
V gene: TRBV28
CDR3 protein: ASSLLVLGSGLEQY

J gene: TRBJ1-1
V gene: TRBV11-2
CDR3 protein: ASSLEYRAEAF

J gene: TRBJ2-5
V gene: TRBV11-3
CDR3 protein: ASSHRQETQY

J gene: TRBJ2-2
V gene: TRBV5-8
CDR3 protein: ASRHSGRRDTGELF